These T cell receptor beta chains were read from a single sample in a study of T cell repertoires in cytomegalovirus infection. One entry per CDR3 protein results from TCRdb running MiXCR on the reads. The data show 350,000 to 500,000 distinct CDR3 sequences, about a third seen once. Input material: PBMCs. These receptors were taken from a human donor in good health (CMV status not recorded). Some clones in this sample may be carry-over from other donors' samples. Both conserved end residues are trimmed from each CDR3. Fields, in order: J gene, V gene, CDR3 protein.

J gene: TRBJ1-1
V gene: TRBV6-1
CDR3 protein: ASSLGQPRTEAF

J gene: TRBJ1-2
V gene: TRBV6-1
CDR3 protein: ASSELGHYNYGYT

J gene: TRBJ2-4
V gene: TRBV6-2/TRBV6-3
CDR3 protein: ASRRQGGNIQY

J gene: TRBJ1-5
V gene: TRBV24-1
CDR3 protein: STSEAGSSNQPHH

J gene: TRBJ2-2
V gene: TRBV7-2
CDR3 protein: ASSLTSDRVYTGELF

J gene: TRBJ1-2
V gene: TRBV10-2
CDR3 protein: ASSELGTGVYGYT

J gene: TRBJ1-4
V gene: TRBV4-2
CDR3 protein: ASSQDRINEKLF

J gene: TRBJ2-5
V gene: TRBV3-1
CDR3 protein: ASTSPREGRRQETQY

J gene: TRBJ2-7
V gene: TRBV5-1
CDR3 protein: ASSFRTGGSYEQY

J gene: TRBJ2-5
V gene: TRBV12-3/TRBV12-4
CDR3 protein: ASRTSGGSRQETQY

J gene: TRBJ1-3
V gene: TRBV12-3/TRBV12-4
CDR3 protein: ASSPGTTGNTIY

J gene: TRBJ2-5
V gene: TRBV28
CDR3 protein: ASSRPGTQY

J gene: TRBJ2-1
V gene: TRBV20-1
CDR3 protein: SATPEDYNEQF

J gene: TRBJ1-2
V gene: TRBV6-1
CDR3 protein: ASSEAGQGNYGYT

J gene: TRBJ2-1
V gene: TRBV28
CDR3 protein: ASSLPGYEQF

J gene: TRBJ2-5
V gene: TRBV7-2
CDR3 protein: ASSSRQEETQY

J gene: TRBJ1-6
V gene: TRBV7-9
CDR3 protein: ASSSSGVGPLH

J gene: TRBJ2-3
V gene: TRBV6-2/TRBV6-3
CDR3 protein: ASRSDRGHRDTQY

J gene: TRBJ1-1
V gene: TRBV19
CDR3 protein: ASGDGNTEAF

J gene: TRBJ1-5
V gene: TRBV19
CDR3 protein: ASSIDPPGTANNQPQH

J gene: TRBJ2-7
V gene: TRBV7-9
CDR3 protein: ASSSPGDRVNEQY

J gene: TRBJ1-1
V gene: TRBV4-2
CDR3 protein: ASSQDLEVGSEAF

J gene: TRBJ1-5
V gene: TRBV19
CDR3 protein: ASSIADRNNQPQH

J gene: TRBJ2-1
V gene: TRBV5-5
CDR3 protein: ASSQRGIYNEQF

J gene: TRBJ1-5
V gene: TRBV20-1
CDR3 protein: SARVLGNNQPQH

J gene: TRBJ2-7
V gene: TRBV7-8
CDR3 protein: ASSWEALGGGGEQY

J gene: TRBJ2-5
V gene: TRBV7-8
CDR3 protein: ASSLALAGGPQETQY

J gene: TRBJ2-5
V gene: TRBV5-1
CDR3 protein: ASSLVAGGGAQETQY

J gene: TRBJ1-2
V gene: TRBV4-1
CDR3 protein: ASSQDGTVLTNYGYT

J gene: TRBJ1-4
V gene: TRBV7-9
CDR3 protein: ASSRDREDEKLF

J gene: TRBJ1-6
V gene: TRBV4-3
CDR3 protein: ASSQASDRENSPLH

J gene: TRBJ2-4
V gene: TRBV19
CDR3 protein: ASSTRGAEVKNIQY

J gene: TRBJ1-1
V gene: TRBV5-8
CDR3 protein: ASSFLENTEAF

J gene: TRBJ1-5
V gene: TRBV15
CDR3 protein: ATSSGDELRQPQH

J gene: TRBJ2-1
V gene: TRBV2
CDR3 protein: ASSEVYSYNEQF